A selection of T cell receptor beta chains follows, all from one sample in a study of graft-versus-host responses after intestinal transplantation. Antigen specificity for these receptors is unknown. Sequenced by immunoSEQ multiplex PCR; TCRdb stores in-frame clones only, minus some. This sample has more than 65,000 clones; about 88% occur once, and the top ten carry approximately 0.33%. The source was unstimulated CD4+ T cells sorted from spleen or lymph node cells, collected before intestinal transplant. These receptors were obtained from a human donor who received an intestinal transplant. Each CDR3 is given with its conserved first and last residue. A D gene is named only where the DNA matches it firmly. Size is stated for part of the rows, as once, few or many counts, or as a class when the clone is expanded.

>TRBJ1-1|14|TRBV5-6|-|-
CASSLGSRDTEAFF
TGTGCCAGCAGCTTGGGAAGCAGGGACACTGAAGCTTTCTTT
>TRBJ1-2|13|TRBV2|-|TRBD1
CASSPGQADGYTF
TGTGCCAGCAGTCCGGGACAGGCTGATGGCTACACCTTC
>TRBJ2-2|14|TRBV2|-|TRBD1
CASRRTGGTGELFF
TGTGCCAGCAGAAGGACAGGTGGCACCGGGGAGCTGTTTTTT
>TRBJ2-1|12|TRBV28|once|-
CASSTVLDEQFF
TGTGCCAGCAGCACCGTACTAGATGAGCAGTTCTTC
>TRBJ2-7|13|TRBV2|-|TRBD1
CASSETGDHEQYF
TGTGCCAGCAGTGAAACAGGGGACCACGAGCAGTACTTC
>TRBJ2-1|16|TRBV15|-|-
CATSILPDSSYNEQFF
TGTGCCACCAGCATCCTCCCGGACAGCTCCTACAATGAGCAGTTCTTC
>TRBJ2-7|14|TRBV28|medium-sized|TRBD2
CASSLGLAANEQYF
TGTGCCAGCAGTTTGGGACTAGCGGCCAACGAGCAGTACTTC
>TRBJ1-1|13|TRBV18|-|-
CASSPKMGREAFF
TGTGCCAGCTCACCAAAAATGGGCCGTGAAGCTTTCTTT
>TRBJ2-3|16|TRBV2|-|TRBD2
CASSLRLAGGTDTQYF
TGTGCCAGCAGTCTCCGACTAGCGGGGGGCACAGATACGCAGTATTTT
>TRBJ1-1|15|TRBV28|-|-
CATHPAAALNTEAFF
TGTGCCACCCACCCTGCCGCGGCCCTGAACACTGAAGCTTTCTTT
>TRBJ2-7|12|TRBV28|-|-
CASSLNGLEQYF
TGTGCCAGCAGTTTGAACGGTCTGGAGCAGTACTTC
>TRBJ2-5|14|TRBV13|-|TRBD2
CASRTGGGSETQYF
TGTGCCAGCAGGACTGGCGGGGGGAGTGAGACCCAGTACTTC
>TRBJ2-2|14|TRBV5-4|-|-
CASSRVLGTGELFF
TGTGCCAGCAGTCGTGTTCTAGGCACCGGGGAGCTGTTTTTT
>TRBJ2-1|14|TRBV2|-|TRBD2
CASSRLASYNEQFF
TGTGCCAGCAGTCGACTAGCGAGCTACAATGAGCAATTCTTC
>TRBJ1-1|15|TRBV19|-|TRBD1
CASSRRQGLNTEAFF
TGTGCCAGTAGCCGGAGACAGGGCCTGAACACTGAAGCTTTCTTT
>TRBJ2-2|17|TRBV25-1|once|-
CASSSQGNLRNTGELFF
TGTGCCAGCAGCTCACAGGGTAACCTACGAAACACCGGGGAGCTGTTTTTT
>TRBJ1-1|14|TRBV2|-|TRBD1
CASRGTGSGGEAFF
TGTGCCAGCAGGGGGACAGGGTCCGGGGGTGAAGCTTTCTTT
>TRBJ2-1|14|TRBV27|-|TRBD2
CASSPLAGVNEQFF
TGTGCCAGCAGTCCCCTAGCGGGAGTTAATGAGCAGTTCTTC
>TRBJ2-7|15|TRBV6-1|-|TRBD1
CASRTGQAISYEQYF
TGTGCCAGCAGGACCGGACAGGCGATCTCCTACGAGCAGTACTTC
>TRBJ2-7|13|TRBV14|-|-
CASSQDRGARKYF
TGTGCCAGCAGCCAAGATCGGGGGGCCCGCAAGTACTTC
>TRBJ1-5|15|TRBV6-5|-|TRBD1
CASRETGDPYQPQHF
TGTGCCAGCAGAGAGACAGGGGACCCCTATCAGCCCCAGCATTTT
>TRBJ1-2|16|TRBV19|-|TRBD1
CASSTLPTGDHYGYTF
TGTGCCAGTAGTACTCTCCCGACAGGGGACCACTATGGCTACACCTTC
>TRBJ1-1|13|TRBV6-1|-|-
CASIARLLPEAFF
TGTGCCAGCATAGCAAGGCTTTTACCTGAAGCTTTCTTT
>TRBJ2-2|16|TRBV7-3|-|-
CASSFSGPMNTGELFF
TGTGCCAGCAGCTTCAGTGGGCCGATGAACACCGGGGAGCTGTTTTTT
>TRBJ1-2|18|TRBV19|-|TRBD1
CASKPVPDRPSSNYGYTF
TGTGCCAGTAAACCCGTCCCGGACAGGCCGAGTTCTAACTATGGCTACACCTTC